This entry lists 25 T cell receptor beta chains sequenced from one sample in a study of blood T cell repertoires in COVID-19. TCRdb's copy holds only in-frame clones and misses some; the assay was immunoSEQ multiplex PCR. There are around 100,000 clones in the sample; approximately 86% occur only once, and about 4.5% lies in the top ten. The sample taken for sequencing was peripheral blood. All receptors derive from a man aged 35 to 55 with acute or convalescent COVID-19.

The CDR3 loop reads CASSPAWGSERNTEAFF. The CDR3 DNA is TGTGCCAGCAGCCCAGCTTGGGGCAGCGAAAGGAACACTGAAGCTTTCTTT. The genes are TRBV9 and TRBJ1-1; tentatively, D is TRBD1 (5 bases). The CDR3 length is 17 residues. Trimming left V 4 bases short and J 1 base short, with 20 bases between. Germline V lookup: CDR1 SGDLS, CDR2 YYNGEE.

The V gene is TRBV10-3, the J gene TRBJ2-3; D is ambiguous. The CDR3 consists of 12 residues. V shed 9 bases and J shed 0 bases, with 7 bases lying between them. The germline gives CDR1 ENHRY, CDR2 SYGVKD. CDR3 nucleotide sequence: TGTGCCATTGGCACGAGCACAGATACGCAGTATTTT. This codes for CAIGTSTDTQYF.

The V gene is TRBV4-2, the J gene TRBJ2-3, with 11 bases lining up with TRBD2. This CDR3 is 16 amino acids long. The V gene's germline CDR1 is LGHNA and CDR2 YNFKEQ. Unmatched junction bases numbered 6, after V lost 3 bases and J lost 4 bases. The CDR3 here is CASSHNLAGGPDTQYF. In DNA form, the CDR3 reads TGTGCCAGCAGCCACAATCTAGCGGGAGGCCCAGATACGCAGTATTTT.

This clone was seen just once. The chain links TRBV4-1 to TRBJ1-2; TRBD1 aligns across 9 bases. J was trimmed by 2 bases and V by 2 bases; bases with no gene match: 3. Germline V gene data show CDR1 as MGHRA and CDR2 as YSYEKL. The CDR3 is made up of 15 amino acids. The CDR3 region has the DNA TGCGCCAGCAGCCAACGGACAGGGGTAAACTATGGCTACACCTTC. Protein: CASSQRTGVNYGYTF.

This rearrangement joins TRBV19 to TRBJ1-1, with 7 bases fitting TRBD1. The junction had 16 bases not matched to a gene; V was cut back by 8 bases and J by 1 base. This CDR3 is 17 amino acids long. Germline values: CDR1 LNHDA, CDR2 SQIVND (reference sequence). The DNA for the CDR3 is TGTGCCAGTCTCACCTCGGGCAGGGGGGAGAAGAACACTGAAGCTTTCTTT. It specifies CASLTSGRGEKNTEAFF.

The rearrangement joins TRBV19 to TRBJ2-1; D unresolved. Per the germline V gene, CDR1 is LNHDA and CDR2 is SQIVND (reference sequence). The CDR3 totals 13 residues. Trimming removed 6 bases from V and 6 bases from J, with 12 bases in between. CDR3 amino acids: CASSYSSPNEQFF. The CDR3 coding sequence is TGTGCCAGTAGCTACTCGTCCCCCAATGAGCAGTTCTTC. Full variable domain (rest looked up from reference TRBV19 and TRBJ2-1): DGGITQSPKYLFRKEGQNVTLSCEQNLNHDAMYWYRQDPGQGLRLIYYSQIVNDFQKGDIAEGYSVSREKKESFPLTVTSAQKNPTAFYLCASSYSSPNEQFFGPGTRLTVL.

This clone was counted a single time. The rearrangement links TRBV19 to TRBJ2-1, with TRBD2 identical over 10 bases. In germline, CDR1 is LNHDA, CDR2 SQIVND (reference sequence). Losses at the gene ends were 3 bases for V and 8 bases for J; bases not matched to a gene: 7. CDR3 length: 15 residues. The CDR3 reads CASSISSGSGHEQFF. CDR3 coding DNA: TGTGCCAGTAGTATCTCTAGCGGGAGTGGCCATGAGCAGTTCTTC.

V is TRBV27 and J is TRBJ1-5; weak D call: TRBD1 (6 bases). The V gene lost 8 bases and the J gene lost 3 bases, with 8 bases spanning the gap. CDR3 size: 12 residues. CDR1 MNHEY and CDR2 SMNVEV come from the germline V gene (reference sequence). CDR3 coding DNA: TGTGCCAGCCGGACAGCCAATCAGCCCCAGCATTTT. This encodes CASRTANQPQHF.

Notes on this clone: The junction differs from germline at one of its ends, possibly a read error. The chain's CDR3 is CASSPLAGGANEQFF. In DNA form, the CDR3 reads TGTGCTAGCAGCCCACTAGCGGGGGGGGCCAATGAGCAGTTCTTC. This chain joins TRBV7-7 and TRBJ2-1; TRBD2 agrees at 13 bases. Germline V gives CDR1 SSHAT, CDR2 FNYEAQ (reference sequence). This CDR3 is built from 15 residues.

This clone was counted a single time. The chain links TRBV6-5 to TRBJ2-1, with a tentative D call TRBD2 (5 bases). CDR1 MNHEY and CDR2 SVGAGI come from the germline V gene. Deletions cut 5 bases from V and 4 bases from J, with 9 bases between. The CDR3 totals 13 residues. The CDR3 is CASSRGSYNEQFF. CDR3 nucleotides: TGTGCCAGCAGTCGCGGGTCTTACAATGAGCAGTTCTTC.

The chain has TRBV6-5 and TRBJ2-4; 8 bases map to TRBD1. Germline CDR1 MNHEY, CDR2 SVGAGI. This CDR3 contains 15 residues. V gave up 5 bases and J gave up 1 base; unmatched junction bases: 4. The CDR3 sequence is CASSHRQGAKNIQYF. Written as DNA, the CDR3 is TGTGCCAGCAGTCATCGACAGGGGGCCAAAAACATTCAGTACTTC.

The rearrangement uses TRBV12-3 or TRBV12-4 and TRBJ1-3; TRBD1 might be the D (5 bases). With 4 bases removed from V and 4 bases from J, the gap between germline ends came to 8 bases. This CDR3 comprises 13 residues. The CDR3: CASSWGDGNTIYF. The CDR3 DNA follows: TGTGCCAGCAGTTGGGGGGACGGAAACACCATATATTTT.

The chain employs TRBV7-9 and TRBJ1-1; D uncertain. The germline gives CDR1 SEHNR, CDR2 FQNEAQ (reference sequence). This CDR3 comprises 15 residues. V was cut by 5 bases and J by 1 base, with 14 bases left in between. In nucleotides, the CDR3 is TGTGCCAGCAGCCGAAGCGGGCCATCGAACACTGAAGCTTTCTTT. Residues: CASSRSGPSNTEAFF.

The chain has TRBV19 and TRBJ1-5, with D perhaps matching TRBD1 (6 bases). Trimming removed 7 bases from V and 2 bases from J, with 15 bases in between. The CDR3 runs to 15 residues. Germline CDR1 and CDR2: LNHDA and SQIVND (reference sequence). In nucleotides, the CDR3 is TGTGCCAGTAATCCACAGGGAGGGGGCAATCAGCCCCAGCATTTT. This codes for CASNPQGGGNQPQHF.

The CDR3 DNA follows: TGTGCCAGCAGCCCTACTAGGACAGATACGCAGTATTTT. It encodes CASSPTRTDTQYF. The J gene is TRBJ2-3, the V gene TRBV7-6, with D possibly matching TRBD2 (5 bases). The V gene lost 5 bases and the J gene lost 3 bases, with 9 bases spanning the gap. CDR1 and CDR2 (germline): SGHVS, FNYEAQ. The CDR3 is 13 residues long.

The chain couples TRBV12-3 or TRBV12-4 to TRBJ1-1; no clear D. The V and J ends lost 4 bases and 5 bases respectively, with 8 bases between them. The CDR3 is made up of 12 amino acids. The CDR3 region has the DNA TGTGCCAGCAGTTCCCGGTGGACTGAAGCTTTCTTT. This translates into CASSSRWTEAFF.

The rearrangement uses TRBV2 and TRBJ1-1, with D possibly matching TRBD1 (6 bases). V was trimmed by 8 bases and J by 1 base, leaving 11 bases between them. Germline values: CDR1 SNHLY, CDR2 FYNNEI. The CDR3 has 13 amino acids. The CDR3 bases are TGTGCCAGCCGTAGGGGGGGGAACACTGAAGCTTTCTTT. Translating it yields CASRRGGNTEAFF.

V usage is TRBV4-1 and J usage is TRBJ2-1; the D is unclear. Trimming pared 1 base from V and 8 bases from J, leaving 9 bases between. The length of the CDR3 is 13 residues. CDR1 MGHRA and CDR2 YSYEKL come from the germline V gene. In DNA, the CDR3 is TGCGCCAGCAGCCAAGCAGTAACATATGAGCAGTTCTTC. This encodes CASSQAVTYEQFF.

The rearrangement uses TRBV12-5 and TRBJ1-5, with 10 bases identical to TRBD1. This CDR3 has 14 amino acids. Germline CDR1 is LGHNT and CDR2 is FRNRAP. After removal of 8 bases from V and 8 bases from J, the junction contained 9 bases not matched to a gene. CDR3 sequence reads: CASTRQGAREPQHF. The CDR3 bases are TGTGCTAGTACTCGACAGGGGGCGAGGGAGCCCCAGCATTTT.

This clone was seen only a few times. This chain joins TRBV5-1 and TRBJ1-2; 8 bases align to TRBD1. Trimming at V came to 4 bases and at J to 8 bases, leaving 4 bases not matched to a gene. The CDR3 totals 12 residues. Germline CDR1 is SGHRS and CDR2 is YFSETQ. The CDR3 DNA follows: TGCGCCAGCAGCAGCGGACAGGGAGGCTACACCTTC. It encodes CASSSGQGGYTF. The full variable domain, its missing parts supplied by reference TRBV5-1 and TRBJ1-2, is KAGVTQTPRYLIKTRGQQVTLSCSPISGHRSVSWYQQTPGQGLQFLFEYFSETQRNKGNFPGRFSGRQFSNSRSEMNVSTLELGDSALYLCASSSGQGGYTFGSGTRLTVV.

This clone was detected only a few times. The rearrangement joins TRBV12-5 to TRBJ1-4; D gene uncertain. Germline CDR1 reads LGHNT; CDR2 reads FRNRAP. The V gene lost 1 base and the J gene lost 8 bases, with 14 bases spanning the gap. The CDR3 is 15 residues long. In nucleotides, the CDR3 is TGTGCTAGTGGTTTGGAACTAACTTCTGGGGAAAAACTGTTTTTT. It is translated as CASGLELTSGEKLFF. The complete variable domain, with remaining parts taken from reference TRBV12-5 and TRBJ1-4, reads DARVTQTPRHKVTEMGQEVTMRCQPILGHNTVFWYRQTMMQGLELLAYFRNRAPLDDSGMPKDRFSAEMPDATLATLKIQPSEPRDSAVYFCASGLELTSGEKLFFGSGTQLSVL.

The chain couples TRBV13 to TRBJ1-3, with D maybe TRBD1 (6 bases). Trimming removed 6 bases at V and 8 bases at J, with 20 bases between. The length of the CDR3 is 15 residues. From germline, CDR1 is PRHDT and CDR2 FYEKMQ (reference sequence). The DNA for the CDR3 is TGTGCCAGCAGGGGCAAGGCCAAGAACAGGGACACCATATATTTT. This sequence encodes CASRGKAKNRDTIYF.

V and J are TRBV19 and TRBJ2-5; no clear D gene. Germline V gene lookup returns CDR1 LNHDA and CDR2 SQIVND (reference sequence). V lost 0 bases and J lost 5, with 10 bases in between. This CDR3 has 14 residues. CDR3 DNA sequence: TGTGCCAGTAGTATAGAACGGAGTACTGAGACCCAGTACTTC. This gives the protein CASSIERSTETQYF.

This sequence joins TRBV10-3 and TRBJ1-6, with D maybe TRBD1 (5 bases). Deletions cut 7 bases from V and 8 bases from J, with 15 bases between. Germline V gene sequence: CDR1 ENHRY, CDR2 SYGVKD. CDR3 length: 14 amino acids. CDR3 protein: CAIKPGGVDSPLHF. CDR3 bases: TGTGCCATCAAACCGGGGGGGGTGGATTCACCCCTCCACTTT.

J is TRBJ2-7 and V is TRBV4-1; 7 positions match TRBD1. CDR1 and CDR2 (germline): MGHRA, YSYEKL. J lost 2 bases, V lost 5 bases, and 9 bases had no gene match. The length of the CDR3 is 15 residues. The CDR3 sequence is CASSFDREGTYEQYF. DNA of the CDR3: TGCGCCAGCAGCTTCGACAGGGAAGGAACCTACGAGCAGTACTTC.